This T cell receptor beta chain was observed in a study of T cell repertoires in cytomegalovirus infection (dated 2019 in TCRdb). For context, the study as a whole: Recently identified HLA-C-restricted CMV epitopes, whose presentation resists viral immunomodulation, were targeted by peptide stimulations together with well-studied HLA-B-restricted epitopes. The HLA type of each donor mattered for the analysis, because public TCR beta signatures pointed to carriage of CMV infection along with the matching HLA type. What the authors observed across the whole study: The ex vivo response was dominated by HLA-C-restricted CMV-specific TCR beta clonotypes, which also provided the single most frequent clonotype in two of eight donors. Carriers of CMV infection plus the relevant HLA type were discriminated by the cumulative frequency of public TCR beta family members in the study cohort and in an independent roughly 400-donor cohort.

Sequencing relied on an Illumina HiSeq 1500. TCRdb redid the processing of the public reads, applying fastp at Q25 and MiXCR, and retained in-frame beta chains. One record per CDR3 amino acid sequence lists the most common genes and DNA. The table for this sample lists 90,000 to 120,000 distinct CDR3 sequences; under 50% of them were counted only once. The top ten clonotypes cover 74% of the sample. Explained via the paper, the treatment or condition label denotes: in vitro stimulation with specific CMV peptide epitopes to enrich CMV-specific T cells. A note on this clonotype: Its binding antigen is unknown. No clone much larger than this one lies a single base away; base qualities are absent.

Including cysteine and phenylalanine, the CDR3 has 15 amino acids. Only the CDR3 DNA is retained, 45 bases long and in frame from the first base. Based on the germline V gene, the CDR1 and CDR2 sequences are SGHTA and FQGTGA. V drops 0 bases and J drops 4 bases, leaving 12 bases in between. The sequence is built from TRBV7-3 and TRBJ1-2; the D gene is perhaps TRBD1, on 5 matching bases. The specimen was CD8+ T cells from cultured PBMCs, collected from culture after CMV antigen stimulation. The receptor comes from a human donor in good health (CMV status not recorded). Some clones in this sample may be carry-over from other donors' samples. The CDR3 sequence is CASSLTGEASYGYTF. The nucleotide sequence reads TGTGCCAGCAGCTTAACAGGGGAAGCGTCCTATGGCTACACCTTC. This CDR3, with the reference TRBV7-3 and TRBJ1-2 proteins standing in past its ends, gives the full variable domain GAGVSQTPSNKVTEKGKYVELRCDPISGHTALYWYRQSLGQGPEFLIYFQGTGAADDSGLPNDRFFAVRPEGSVSTLKIQRTERGDSAVYLCASSLTGEASYGYTFGSGTRLTVV.